Listed below are T cell receptor beta chains from one sample, sequenced in a study of spatial heterogeneity in lung cancer. TCRdb analysed the 5' RACE reads with MiXCR anew, one entry per CDR3 protein. The repertoire includes 30,000 to 45,000 distinct CDR3 sequences, 2.5% to 3.5% of them detected once, and 36% sits in the top ten. The sample consisted of normal lung tissue next to the tumor, taken at surgery. The receptors were sampled from a male donor with early-stage non-small cell lung cancer. CDR3s include the opening cysteine and the closing phenylalanine or tryptophan. D genes are given only for firm matches. The size field reads once, few, many, or a class for an expanded clone.

TRBV18	13	TRBJ1-6	many	-	TGTGCCAGCTCACCACAGGAGGGCAGGGCCCTCCACTTT	CASSPQEGRALHF
TRBV6-2/TRBV6-3	15	TRBJ1-5	few	TRBD1	TGTGCCAGCAGCCCCCGACAGGGCGGAGGGCAGCCCCAGCATTTT	CASSPRQGGGQPQHF
TRBV12-3/TRBV12-4	16	TRBJ2-7	many	-	TGTGCCAGCAGTTTAGCCACGAGCGGAGGGGCGTACGAGCAGTACTTC	CASSLATSGGAYEQYF
TRBV28	12	TRBJ2-4	many	TRBD1	TGTGCCAGCAGTTCAGGGGGAAACATTCAGTACTTC	CASSSGGNIQYF
TRBV20-1	17	TRBJ2-7	many	-	TGCAGTGCTAGAGATGCTGAGGGAGCATTGTTAATCTACGAGCAGTACTTC	CSARDAEGALLIYEQYF
TRBV6-6	14	TRBJ1-1	many	-	TGTGCCAGCAGCAGAGGGGGGGAGGGACCTGAAGCTTTCTTT	CASSRGGEGPEAFF
TRBV28	15	TRBJ2-7	many	TRBD1	TGTGCCAGCAGTAACCGGGACAGGCTATCCTACGAGCAGTACTTC	CASSNRDRLSYEQYF
TRBV3-1	15	TRBJ1-1	many	TRBD1	TGTGCCAGCAGCCAGGGGGGACAGGGAAGCACTGAAGCTTTCTTT	CASSQGGQGSTEAFF
TRBV28	17	TRBJ1-6	many	-	TGTGCCAGCAGTTTATTGGGGGGTTCGCCCTATAATTCACCCCTCCACTTT	CASSLLGGSPYNSPLHF
TRBV4-2	15	TRBJ2-5	many	-	TGTGCCAGCAGCCGCGGGGACGGACCCCAAGAGACCCAGTACTTC	CASSRGDGPQETQYF
TRBV28	13	TRBJ2-4	many	TRBD2	TGTGCCAGCAAAGCTAGCGGCGAAAACATTCAGTACTTC	CASKASGENIQYF
TRBV3-1	14	TRBJ2-7	many	-	TGTGCCAGCAGCCCACACCACCATGGGGCCGAGCAGTACTTC	CASSPHHHGAEQYF